In its sample, the clone carrying this TCR beta chain was seen a few times. This entry is derived from a study of blood T cells in healthy people across ages. Per germline, CDR1 MGHDK and CDR2 SYGVNS. The CDR3 spans 12 residues. Trimming took 3 bases from V and 10 from J, leaving 10 bases between them. The use of a sample-barcoded 5' primer and a J-beta primer mix characterized a second PCR of roughly 6 to 11 cycles. TCRdb ran MiXCR on the 5' RACE reads and lists one entry per CDR3 protein. The sample has 600,000 to 850,000 distinct CDR3 sequences, roughly 43% seen once. This clonotype was obtained from an older woman in good health. The chain combines TRBV25-1 with TRBJ2-1; D could derive from TRBD1 or TRBD2 (5 bases each). Sequences were obtained from blood. DNA of the CDR3: TGTGCCAGCAGTGAGGGACGCCTCGAGCAGTTCTTC. It codes for CASSEGRLEQFF.